The clone carrying this TCR beta chain was recorded a few times. The antigen remains undetermined. Data came from immunoSEQ multiplex PCR; TCRdb stores just in-frame clones and leaves some out. The repertoire holds around 1 million clones, with approximately 80% as singletons. These data originate in a study of shared clonotypes between healthy human individuals. General study results and limits: Estimated richness was generally greater in naive than memory subsets.

Germline V gene data show CDR1 as SQVTM and CDR2 as ANQGSEA. V was shortened by 3 bases and J by 2 bases, with 11 bases between the two germline ends. The CDR3 contains 14 residues. This chain uses TRBV29-1 with TRBJ2-1; D remains unclear. Specimen: memory CD4+ T cells sorted from blood. Subset reported: CD45RA-negative fraction. This receptor was taken from a man between 18 and 35 years old in good health. The CDR3 sequence: CSVEVPPTYNEQFF. The CDR3 bases are TGCAGCGTTGAGGTCCCTCCAACCTACAATGAGCAGTTCTTC.